These T cell receptor beta chains were read from a single sample in a study of T cell changes during pregnancy in multiple sclerosis. Clones were sequenced by immunoSEQ multiplex PCR, and TCRdb holds only the in-frame ones, with some missing. The sample has approximately 28,000 clones, about 83% seen once; the top ten hold approximately 8.3%. The sample was CD8+ T cells from peripheral blood mononuclear cells, taken after pregnancy. The receptors stem from a female donor with multiple sclerosis, enrolled in a pregnancy study. Both conserved end residues are part of each CDR3. D genes are given only for firm matches. The listing skips clone size in some rows; elsewhere it reads once, few, many or a size class.

cdr3_nt cdr3_aa clone_size v_call d_call j_call
TGTGCCAGTAGTATTGGACAGGGATATACTGAAGCTTTCTTT CASSIGQGYTEAFF - TRBV19 TRBD1 TRBJ1-1
TGTGCCAGTAGTTTTCTGGGCTACTATGGCTACACCTTC CASSFLGYYGYTF - TRBV19 - TRBJ1-2
TGTGCCAGCAGTGAGGAGGACAGTTCCTACGAGCAGTACTTC CASSEEDSSYEQYF - TRBV6-1 - TRBJ2-7
TGTGCCAGTAGTACCCTAGCGGGGGGGTACAATGAGCAGTTCTTC CASSTLAGGYNEQFF - TRBV19 TRBD2 TRBJ2-1
TGTGCCAGCAGCGAGAGAAGAGACGAGCAGTACTTC CASSERRDEQYF - TRBV7-9 - TRBJ2-7
TGTGCAAGTCGCTTAAGGCAGGGAACAGATACGCAGTATTTT CASRLRQGTDTQYF - TRBV12-2 - TRBJ2-3
TGTGCCAGCAGTGAAGGCAGATCTTATGGCTACACCTTC CASSEGRSYGYTF - TRBV25-1 - TRBJ1-2
TGCAGCGTTGGAGGCAGTAGGAGCGGCTATACCTTC CSVGGSRSGYTF - TRBV29-1 - TRBJ1-2
TGTGCCAGCAGTGAAAGCCAGGGGCGAGACGAAAGCACTGAAGCTTTCTTT CASSESQGRDESTEAFF - TRBV2 - TRBJ1-1
TGTGCCAGCAGCGTAGCGGATTATGGGACAGGAGATGAGCAGTACTTC CASSVADYGTGDEQYF - TRBV9 TRBD1 TRBJ2-7
TGTGCCAGCAGCTTAGTAGGGACACCGAATGAAAAACTGTTTTTT CASSLVGTPNEKLFF - TRBV7-8 - TRBJ1-4
TGTGCCAGCAGCTTATTGTGGACAGGGGAATCACCCCTCCACTTT CASSLLWTGESPLHF - TRBV7-2 TRBD1 TRBJ1-6
TGTGCCAGCAGTGGACTAGCGGGCAGCACAGATACGCAGTATTTT CASSGLAGSTDTQYF - TRBV6-4 TRBD2 TRBJ2-3
TGTGCCAGTAGTATATTGTACAGGGGAAATTCACCCCTCCACTTT CASSILYRGNSPLHF - TRBV19 TRBD1 TRBJ1-6
TGTGCCAGCAGCTCCCTGGACCGGGGCACTGAAGCTTTCTTT CASSSLDRGTEAFF - TRBV13 - TRBJ1-1
TGTGCCAGCAGCTCCTCTTGGGTAGCTACGAGGTACTACAATGAGCAGTTCTTC CASSSSWVATRYYNEQFF - TRBV7-3 - TRBJ2-1
TGTGCCAGCAGCGCCGCGACAGGGTCTGAAGCTTTCTTT CASSAATGSEAFF - TRBV9 TRBD1 TRBJ1-1
TGTGCCAGCAGGACCGGGATTGACCCAGATACGCAGTATTTT CASRTGIDPDTQYF - TRBV7-9 - TRBJ2-3
TGTGCCAGCAGCTTAGGAAGGGGGTATGGCTACACCTTC CASSLGRGYGYTF - TRBV11-2 - TRBJ1-2
TGCGCCAGCAGCCCCTTTTCCCGCTCCTACGAGCAGTACTTC CASSPFSRSYEQYF once TRBV4-1 - TRBJ2-7
TGTGCCAGCAGCGTAGTATCCCGCACAGATACGCAGTATTTT CASSVVSRTDTQYF - TRBV9 - TRBJ2-3
TGTGCCAGCAGCTTAGTAATTCCGGGACAGGGAAATGAAAAACTGTTTTTT CASSLVIPGQGNEKLFF - TRBV7-6 TRBD1 TRBJ1-4
TGTGCCAGCAGCTTGGGGGGGGGCCCTGAAGCTTTCTTT CASSLGGGPEAFF - TRBV5-6 - TRBJ1-1
TGTGCCAGCAGCAATAAACCGGGACAGGCATCCTACGAGCAGTACTTC CASSNKPGQASYEQYF - TRBV9 TRBD1 TRBJ2-7
TGTGCCAGCAGTCAGGGGATCACCGGGGAGCTGTTTTTT CASSQGITGELFF - TRBV6-4 - TRBJ2-2
TGCGCCAGCAGCCATCGACAGGAGTATTACAATGAGCAGTTCTTC CASSHRQEYYNEQFF - TRBV4-1 - TRBJ2-1
TGTGCCAGCAGTTTACAGACAGGGCCTGGGGCCAACGTCCTGACTTTC CASSLQTGPGANVLTF - TRBV27 TRBD1 TRBJ2-6
TGTGCCAGCAGTCGTTTGGACTATCTGAAAGATACGCAGTATTTT CASSRLDYLKDTQYF - TRBV5-4 - TRBJ2-3
TGTGCCAGCCGCCCTAGCGGGGTTGACAATGAGCAGTTCTTC CASRPSGVDNEQFF once TRBV5-6 TRBD2 TRBJ2-1
TGCAGCGTTGAGGCCCCCCCGTTCCCTGACTATGGCTACACCTTC CSVEAPPFPDYGYTF once TRBV29-1 - TRBJ1-2
TGTGCCAGCAGCTTAGGCCGGGGGGCTCGCGAGCAGTACTTC CASSLGRGAREQYF - TRBV13 - TRBJ2-7
TGCGCCAGCAGCCCAAGGGTGGGGGCCTCCTCCTACAATGAGCAGTTCTTC CASSPRVGASSYNEQFF - TRBV4-1 - TRBJ2-1
TGTGCCAGCAGCTTCCGGACAGACTATGGCTACACCTTC CASSFRTDYGYTF - TRBV5-4 - TRBJ1-2
TGCGCCACAGGGGCAGGGGGAAACACTGAAGCTTTCTTT CATGAGGNTEAFF - TRBV5-1 TRBD1 TRBJ1-1
TGTGCCAGCAGCCTAGGGGGCCGGGCTGAAGCTTTCTTT CASSLGGRAEAFF - TRBV11-1 TRBD1 TRBJ1-1
TGTGCCAGCAGTGAATACTTGGGGGCCGGAAACACCATATATTTT CASSEYLGAGNTIYF - TRBV2 - TRBJ1-3
TGTGCCAGCAGTTTCCGGTCGCGGGGAAGCACAGATACGCAGTATTTT CASSFRSRGSTDTQYF - TRBV11-2 - TRBJ2-3
TGTGCCAGCAGTGACTCTTGGGCAGGGGGCATCGGGGAGCTGTTTTTT CASSDSWAGGIGELFF - TRBV6-4 TRBD1 TRBJ2-2
TGTGCCAGCAGCTTTTTTTACAACTTC CASSFFYNF - TRBV5-8 - TRBJ2-5
TGTGCCAGCAGGGGAATGAGAGGGCTAGCGGGGGGAGTAAACCAAGAGACCCAGTACTTC CASRGMRGLAGGVNQETQYF - TRBV2 TRBD2 TRBJ2-5
TGCGCCAGCAGCCAAGAGGGGGGACAGGGGGCGTACGAGCAGTACTTC CASSQEGGQGAYEQYF once TRBV4-1 TRBD1 TRBJ2-7
TGTGCCAGCAGTTCCCTCGGAGTAGACTACACCTTC CASSSLGVDYTF - TRBV6-6 - TRBJ1-2
TGTGCCAGCAGTTACGCGGGGACCGAGAACACTGAAGCTTTCTTT CASSYAGTENTEAFF - TRBV6-5 - TRBJ1-1
TGTGCCAGCAGCTGGGGACAGGGTCCCGACGAGCAGTACTTC CASSWGQGPDEQYF - TRBV11-2 TRBD1 TRBJ2-7